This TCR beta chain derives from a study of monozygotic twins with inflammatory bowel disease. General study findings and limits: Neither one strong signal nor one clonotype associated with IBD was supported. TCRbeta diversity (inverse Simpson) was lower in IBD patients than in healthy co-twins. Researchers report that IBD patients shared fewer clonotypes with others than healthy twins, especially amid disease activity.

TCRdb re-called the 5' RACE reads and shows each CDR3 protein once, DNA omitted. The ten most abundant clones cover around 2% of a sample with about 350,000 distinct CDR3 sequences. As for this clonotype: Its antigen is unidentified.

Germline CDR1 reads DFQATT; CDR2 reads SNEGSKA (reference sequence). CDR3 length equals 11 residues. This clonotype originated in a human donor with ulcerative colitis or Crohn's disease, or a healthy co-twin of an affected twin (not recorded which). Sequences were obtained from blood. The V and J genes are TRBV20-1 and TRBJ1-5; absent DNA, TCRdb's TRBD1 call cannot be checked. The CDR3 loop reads CSVQGDQPQHF.